Given below is one T cell receptor (beta chain) in context. The CDR3 covers 14 residues. V was trimmed by 6 bases and J by 1 base, leaving 9 bases between them. Germline V gene lookup returns CDR1 MNHEY and CDR2 SVGAGI. Clones were read by immunoSEQ multiplex PCR, and TCRdb kept only the in-frame ones, dropping some. This sample has 120,000 or so clones, with around 83% found just once. The source of the sample is a study of PD-1 blockade in mismatch repair-deficient tumors. Mismatch repair deficiency was confirmed in all patients, by PCR or immunohistochemistry. TCRs were sequenced from a few patients responding to pembrolizumab.

The gene calls are TRBV6-5 and TRBJ2-2; D tentatively reads TRBD1 or TRBD2 (6 bases each). The origin of this receptor is an adult with mismatch repair-deficient cancer. Sequenced material: peripheral blood, taken 44 weeks after starting pembrolizumab. The CDR3 here is CASSRGGNTGELFF. The CDR3 coding sequence is TGTGCCAGCAGCAGGGGAGGGAACACCGGGGAGCTGTTTTTT.